This T cell receptor beta chain emerged from a study of CD8 T cells in Susac syndrome. Study-level background: Patients with Susac syndrome were therapy-naive, on corticosteroids, or on intravenous immunoglobulin alone at the time that blood was drawn. Study outcomes and limitations: In total CD8+ repertoires, 15 to 20 Susac-specific public clones were found, and CD8+ TEMRA repertoires had several.

Of note for this clonotype: The antigen remains unidentified.

Trimming pared 0 bases from V and 5 bases from J, leaving 7 bases between. Looked up from germline, CDR1 is LGHNA and CDR2 is YNFKEQ. This CDR3 spans 14 amino acids. Sequencing of TCR beta covered CD8+ and CD4+ T cells obtained from blood. RNA totalling about 0.5 to 1 ug underwent reverse transcription with random hexamers. MiXCR, run by TCRdb on the immunoSEQ multiplex PCR reads, gives a single entry per CDR3 protein. The sample has 75,000 to 100,000 distinct CDR3 sequences, 94% seen once. The sequence derives from a human donor with Susac syndrome. What was sequenced was CD8+ T cells from PBMCs. This chain uses TRBV4-2 with TRBJ2-2; D not certain. The DNA for the CDR3 is TGTGCCAGCAGCCAAGATAAAGGGACCGGGGAGCTGTTTTTT. Translated, it gives CASSQDKGTGELFF.